Below are 13 T cell receptor beta chains sequenced from a single sample in a study of response to subunit inactivated influenza vaccine (dated by TCRdb to 2017 to 2018). Receptors were amplified or captured by RT-PCR. TCRdb lists the instrument as Illumina HiSeq 2500. TCRdb passed the public sequencing reads through fastp at Q25 and MiXCR, retaining productive beta sequences. Each entry is one CDR3 protein sequence, shown with its most common DNA and genes. For this sample there are around 520,000 distinct CDR3 sequences; roughly 27% appear just once. In total, the top ten clones hold about 1.9% of the sample. Sample: CD4+ T cells sorted from PBMCs, taken approximately 5 days after vaccination. These receptors were collected from a man aged 45-65 years who received an inactivated influenza vaccine. Donor details come from another sample of the same person, matched by shared clones.

The CDR3 region is CASSWTGFGTPGELFF. The CDR3 DNA follows: TGTGCCAGCAGTTGGACAGGGTTCGGCACCCCCGGGGAGCTGTTTTTT. The genes are TRBV6-2 or TRBV6-3 and TRBJ2-2, with 8 nucleotides matching TRBD1. With V trimmed by 4 bases and J by 6 bases, 10 bases remained unmatched. Per the germline V gene, CDR1 is MNHEY and CDR2 is SVGEGT. The CDR3 has 16 residues.

The V and J genes are TRBV11-2 and TRBJ2-7; D gene ambiguous. The CDR3 loop spans 16 amino acids. V lost 4 bases and J 3 bases, leaving 19 bases between the germline ends. CDR1 and CDR2 from the germline V gene are SGHAT and FQNNGV. The CDR3, as DNA: TGTGCCAGCAGCTCCCTCCAAATGCGGCAGATCTACGAGCAGTACTTC. It yields the protein CASSSLQMRQIYEQYF.

The V and J genes are TRBV12-3 or TRBV12-4 and TRBJ2-3; 11 positions match TRBD2. J was trimmed by 7 bases and V by 7 bases; bases with no gene match: 10. There are 15 residues in the CDR3. CDR3 sequence reads: CASTLSGRALNTQYF. The CDR3 coding sequence is TGTGCCAGCACTCTTAGCGGGAGGGCCCTAAATACGCAGTATTTT.

The chain combines TRBV3-1 with TRBJ2-4; the D gene is possibly TRBD1 (5 bases). V lost 2 bases and J 8 bases, leaving 22 bases between the germline ends. CDR3 length: 17 residues. In germline, CDR1 is LGHDT, CDR2 YNNKEL (reference sequence). This CDR3 is CASSQPWGRQKKDIQYF. The CDR3 bases are TGTGCCAGCAGCCAACCCTGGGGCCGACAGAAGAAGGACATTCAGTACTTC.

This chain links TRBV3-1 with TRBJ2-3; D remains unclear. V dropped 4 bases and J dropped 0 bases, with 11 bases sitting between them. Germline V gives CDR1 LGHDT, CDR2 YNNKEL (reference sequence). The CDR3 runs 15 residues. The CDR3 DNA follows: TGTGCCAGCAGCCGTGCTTCGGCTAGCACAGATACGCAGTATTTT. It specifies CASSRASASTDTQYF.

In its sample, this clonotype was seen a few times. The chain is built from TRBV7-2 and TRBJ2-2; TRBD2 aligns across 12 bases. CDR3 size: 16 residues. CDR1 and CDR2 (germline): SGHTA, FQGNSA. V shed 0 bases and J 5 bases; nucleotides not matched to a gene: 1. The CDR3 region is CASSLALAGGTGELFF. The CDR3 region has the DNA TGTGCCAGCAGCTTAGCACTAGCGGGAGGTACCGGGGAGCTGTTTTTT.

The rearrangement links TRBV5-5 to TRBJ1-2; D gene uncertain. Per germline, CDR1 SGHKS and CDR2 YYEKEE (reference sequence). This CDR3 has 16 amino acids. The V and J ends lost 0 bases and 0 bases respectively, with 12 bases between them. CDR3 DNA sequence: TGTGCCAGCAGCTTGGCCTATATACCCTCTAACTATGGCTACACCTTC. This translates into CASSLAYIPSNYGYTF.

This sequence joins TRBV29-1 and TRBJ1-2; D is perhaps TRBD1 (6 bases). Germline loops: CDR1 SQVTM, CDR2 ANQGSEA. This CDR3 is built from 12 residues. The V gene lost 2 bases and the J gene lost 6 bases, with 10 bases spanning the gap. In DNA, the CDR3 is TGCAGCGTTGAAACAGGGTCCGATGGCTACACCTTC. It yields the protein CSVETGSDGYTF. The variable domain in full, completed from reference TRBV29-1 and TRBJ1-2, reads SAVISQKPSRDICQRGTSLTIQCQVDSQVTMMFWYRQQPGQSLTLIATANQGSEATYESGFVIDKFPISRPNLTFSTLTVSNMSPEDSSIYLCSVETGSDGYTFGSGTRLTVV.

The chain has TRBV12-3 or TRBV12-4 and TRBJ2-7; perhaps TRBD2 as D (5 bases). The CDR3 spans 13 residues. Trimming took 2 bases from V and 2 from J, leaving 7 bases between them. The CDR3 DNA reads TGTGCCAGCAGTTTATTGAGGGCCTACGAGCAGTACTTC. Translation: CASSLLRAYEQYF.

The gene calls are TRBV12-3 or TRBV12-4 and TRBJ2-1; TRBD2 is a possible D gene (5 bases). The V end lost 3 bases, the J end lost 10 bases, and 19 bases lay between the germline ends. This CDR3 has 15 residues. The CDR3 coding sequence is TGTGCCAGCAGTTTTACTGAGGGCCGGCTAGACGAGCAGTTCTTC. It yields the protein CASSFTEGRLDEQFF.

Only a few counts were recorded for this clonotype. The chain recombines TRBV7-9 with TRBJ2-2; 9 bases are a match to TRBD1. The ends lost 5 bases at V and 3 bases at J; junction bases unmatched: 7. The CDR3 totals 16 residues. In germline, CDR1 is SEHNR, CDR2 FQNEAQ (reference sequence). The CDR3 nucleotides are TGTGCCAGCAGCCCGAGCGGGACAGGGTACACCGGGGAGCTGTTTTTT. Its protein is CASSPSGTGYTGELFF.

This clonotype was detected ten times or more. Here the CDR3 DNA reads TGCGCCAGCAGTGGTCAGGAACAAGAGACCCAGTACTTC. This encodes CASSGQEQETQYF. The chain carries TRBV5-1 and TRBJ2-5, with D unresolved. With 5 bases removed from V and 2 bases from J, the gap between germline ends came to 10 bases. CDR1 is SGHRS and CDR2 is YFSETQ in the germline V gene. CDR3 size: 13 residues. The full variable domain, in which reference TRBV5-1 and TRBJ2-5 provide the parts outside the CDR3, is KAGVTQTPRYLIKTRGQQVTLSCSPISGHRSVSWYQQTPGQGLQFLFEYFSETQRNKGNFPGRFSGRQFSNSRSEMNVSTLELGDSALYLCASSGQEQETQYFGPGTRLLVL.

This sequence joins TRBV20-1 and TRBJ2-1; 12 nucleotides match TRBD2. This CDR3 contains 16 residues. The germline V gene encodes CDR1 DFQATT and CDR2 SNEGSKA (reference sequence). V dropped 1 base and J dropped 8; count of bases not matched to a gene: 9. The CDR3 is CSARAPSGGGKDEQFF. DNA of the CDR3: TGCAGTGCTAGAGCGCCTAGCGGGGGGGGAAAGGATGAGCAGTTCTTC.